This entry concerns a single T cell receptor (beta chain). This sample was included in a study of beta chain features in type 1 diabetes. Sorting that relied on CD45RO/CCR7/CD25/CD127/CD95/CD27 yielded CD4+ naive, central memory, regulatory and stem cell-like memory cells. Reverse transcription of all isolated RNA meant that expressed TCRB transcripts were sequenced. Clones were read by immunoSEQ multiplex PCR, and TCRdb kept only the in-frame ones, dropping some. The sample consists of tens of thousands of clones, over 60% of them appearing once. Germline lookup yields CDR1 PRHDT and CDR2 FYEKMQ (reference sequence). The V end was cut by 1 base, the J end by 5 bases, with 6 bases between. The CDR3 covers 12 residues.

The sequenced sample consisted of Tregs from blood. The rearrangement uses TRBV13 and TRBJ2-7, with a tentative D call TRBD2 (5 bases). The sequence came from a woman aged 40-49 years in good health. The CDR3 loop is CASSLAGNEQYF. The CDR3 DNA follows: TGTGCCAGCAGCTTAGCCGGGAACGAGCAGTACTTC.